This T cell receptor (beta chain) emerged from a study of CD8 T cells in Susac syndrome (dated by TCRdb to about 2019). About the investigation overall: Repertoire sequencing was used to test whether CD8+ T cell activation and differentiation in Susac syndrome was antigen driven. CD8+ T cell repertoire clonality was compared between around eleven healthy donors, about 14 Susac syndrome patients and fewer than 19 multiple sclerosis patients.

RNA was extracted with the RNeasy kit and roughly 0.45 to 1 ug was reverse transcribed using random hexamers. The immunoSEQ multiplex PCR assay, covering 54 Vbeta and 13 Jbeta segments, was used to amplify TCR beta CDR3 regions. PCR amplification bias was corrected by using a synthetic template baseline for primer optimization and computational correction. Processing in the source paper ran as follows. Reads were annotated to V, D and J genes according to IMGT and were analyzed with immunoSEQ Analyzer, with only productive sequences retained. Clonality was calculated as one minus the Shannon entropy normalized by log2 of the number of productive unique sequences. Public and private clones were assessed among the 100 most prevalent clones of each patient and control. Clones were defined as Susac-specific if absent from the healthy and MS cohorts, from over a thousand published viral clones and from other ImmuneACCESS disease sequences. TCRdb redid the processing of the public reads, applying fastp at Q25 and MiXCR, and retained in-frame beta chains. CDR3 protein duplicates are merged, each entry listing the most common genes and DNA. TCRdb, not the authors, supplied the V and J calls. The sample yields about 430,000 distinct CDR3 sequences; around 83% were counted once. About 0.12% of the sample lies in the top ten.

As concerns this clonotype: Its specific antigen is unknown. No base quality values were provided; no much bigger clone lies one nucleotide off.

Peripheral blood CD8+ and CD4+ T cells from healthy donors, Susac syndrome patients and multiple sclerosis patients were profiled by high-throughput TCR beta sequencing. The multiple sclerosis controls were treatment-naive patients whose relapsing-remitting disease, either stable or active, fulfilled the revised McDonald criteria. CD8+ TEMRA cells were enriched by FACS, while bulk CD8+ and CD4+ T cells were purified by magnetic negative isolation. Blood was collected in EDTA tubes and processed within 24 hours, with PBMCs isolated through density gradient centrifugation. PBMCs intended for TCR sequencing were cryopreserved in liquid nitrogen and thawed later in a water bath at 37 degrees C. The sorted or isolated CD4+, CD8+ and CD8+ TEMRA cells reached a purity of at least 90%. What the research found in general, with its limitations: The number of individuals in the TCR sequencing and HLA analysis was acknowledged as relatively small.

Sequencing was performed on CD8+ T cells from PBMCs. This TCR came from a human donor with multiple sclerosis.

The nucleotide sequence is TGTGCCAGCAGTGTCCCCGGTTGGACACACTCCTACGAGCAGTACTTC. This yields the protein CASSVPGWTHSYEQYF. The rearrangement combines TRBV7-9 with TRBJ2-7; the D gene is perhaps TRBD1, from 5 matching bases. The CDR3 starts with the cysteine, ends with the phenylalanine, and has 16 residues. The read is trimmed to its CDR3 DNA, 48 bases read in frame from base 1. Taken from the germline V gene (reference sequence), the CDR1 and CDR2 loops are SEHNR and FQNEAQ. Deletion took 6 bases off V and 0 bases off J, with a span of 18 bases between the germline ends.